This T cell receptor (beta chain) appears in the sequencing data of a study of cytomegalovirus exposure and HLA in healthy donors. The CDR3 consists of 11 residues. Trimming took 6 bases from V and 5 from J, leaving 10 bases between them. Germline V CDR1 and CDR2: DFQATT, SNEGSKA (reference sequence). 60 Vbeta and 13 Jbeta primers were used in PCR. TCRdb's copy holds only in-frame clones and misses some; the assay was immunoSEQ multiplex PCR. Of about 130,000 clones listed, 75% to 90% were seen once; the top ten hold about 7%. The V call is TRBV20-1, the J call TRBJ1-2; D uncertain. The receptor comes from a woman aged 25 to 39 in good health and CMV-seropositive. The sample was PBMCs. The CDR3, as DNA: TGCAGTGCCCGTCTAGAATATGGCTACACCTTC. Translation: CSARLEYGYTF.